The subject of this entry is one T cell receptor beta chain. The data stem from a study of OX40 agonist ivuxolimab in advanced cancers. Across the study: Dosing consisted of intravenous ivuxolimab at 0.01 to 10 mg/kg every 2 weeks.

Generated by immunoSEQ multiplex PCR, the TCRdb table keeps only in-frame clones and is missing some. Of approximately 75,000 clones listed, 90% are singletons. From germline, CDR1 is SGDLS and CDR2 YYNGEE. The CDR3 is 14 residues long. V lost 5 bases and J lost 1, with 12 bases in between. The sequencing used CD4+ or CD8+ T cells sorted from blood, collected in a trial of the OX40 agonist ivuxolimab. The receptor's source is an adult with an advanced solid tumor such as melanoma, head and neck, liver or kidney cancer. The gene calls are TRBV9 and TRBJ2-5; perhaps TRBD2 as D (5 bases). The CDR3 coding sequence is TGTGCCAGCAGTTACGGAGGCCCCCAAGAGACCCAGTACTTC. Protein: CASSYGGPQETQYF.